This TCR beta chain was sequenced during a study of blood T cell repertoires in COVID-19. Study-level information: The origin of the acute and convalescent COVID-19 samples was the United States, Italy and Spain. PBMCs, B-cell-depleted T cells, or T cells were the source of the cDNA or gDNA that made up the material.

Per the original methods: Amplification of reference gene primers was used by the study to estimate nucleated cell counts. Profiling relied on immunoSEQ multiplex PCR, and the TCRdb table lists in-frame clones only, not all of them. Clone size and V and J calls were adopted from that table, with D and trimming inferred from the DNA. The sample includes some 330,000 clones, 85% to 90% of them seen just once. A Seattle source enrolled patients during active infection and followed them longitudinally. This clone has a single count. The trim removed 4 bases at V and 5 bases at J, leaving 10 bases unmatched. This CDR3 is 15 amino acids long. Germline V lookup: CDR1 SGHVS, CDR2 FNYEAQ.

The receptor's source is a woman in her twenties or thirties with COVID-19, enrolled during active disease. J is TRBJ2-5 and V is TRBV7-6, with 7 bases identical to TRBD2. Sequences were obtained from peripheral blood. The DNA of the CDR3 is TGTGCCAGCAGCTCCAGCGGGGTCGGGGGGGAGACCCAGTACTTC. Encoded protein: CASSSSGVGGETQYF.